This TCR beta chain derives from a study of shared clonotypes between healthy human individuals. Study observations and caveats: The donor pool, a small one, limited the genetic and exposure-history diversity represented. The expectation was that sequencing depth would affect clonotype sharing among donors.

Investigators spread the genomic DNA of each subset evenly over several immunoSEQ plates. The unsorted PBMC sample used ten immunoSEQ deep assay plates. Assay used: immunoSEQ multiplex PCR; TCRdb lists only in-frame clones, some missing. The repertoire holds some 510,000 clones, 79% seen once, with approximately 12% in the top ten. The germline gives CDR1 MGHRA, CDR2 YSYEKL. There are 16 residues in the CDR3. Trimming took 0 bases from V and 4 from J, leaving 14 bases between them. As regards this clone: The antigen is unknown.

This sequence joins TRBV4-1 and TRBJ2-3, with D possibly being TRBD2 (5 bases). The receptor's source is a middle-aged woman in good health. Some clones in this sample may be carry-over from other donors' samples. Sequencing used PBMCs. The CDR3: CASSQDSRRSADTQYF. The CDR3 nucleotides are TGCGCCAGCAGCCAAGACTCCCGGAGGTCCGCAGATACGCAGTATTTT.